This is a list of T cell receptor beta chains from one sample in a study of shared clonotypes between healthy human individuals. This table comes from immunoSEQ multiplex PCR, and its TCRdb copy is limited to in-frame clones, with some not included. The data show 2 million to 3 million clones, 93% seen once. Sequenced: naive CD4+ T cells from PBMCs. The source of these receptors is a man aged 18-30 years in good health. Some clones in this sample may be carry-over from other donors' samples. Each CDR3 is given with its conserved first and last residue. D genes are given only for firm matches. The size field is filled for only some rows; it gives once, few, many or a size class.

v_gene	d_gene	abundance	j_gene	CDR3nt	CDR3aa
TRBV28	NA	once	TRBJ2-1	TGTGCCAGCAGTGGTCGACGGACCGTTAGGGGATACAATGAGCAGTTCTTC	CASSGRRTVRGYNEQFF
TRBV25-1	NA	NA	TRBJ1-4	TGTGCCAGCAGTGAGGTCACAGCAACTAATGAAAAACTGTTTTTT	CASSEVTATNEKLFF
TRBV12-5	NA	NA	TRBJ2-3	TGTGCTAGTGGTTTTAGCGGCACAGATACGCAGTATTTT	CASGFSGTDTQYF
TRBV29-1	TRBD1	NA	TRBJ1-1	TGCAGCGTGGACAGGGGGAACACTGAAGCTTTCTTT	CSVDRGNTEAFF
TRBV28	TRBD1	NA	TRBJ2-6	TGTGCCAGCACCCGGACAGGGGCTAGCTCTGGGGCCAACGTCCTGACTTTC	CASTRTGASSGANVLTF
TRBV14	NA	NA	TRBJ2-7	TGTGCCAGCAGCCAAAAGCCGGGACTGTATACCTACGAGCAGTACTTC	CASSQKPGLYTYEQYF
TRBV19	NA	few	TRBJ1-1	TGTGCCAGTAGGGCCCCTATGAACACTGAAGCTTTCTTT	CASRAPMNTEAFF
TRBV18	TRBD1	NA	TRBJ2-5	TGTGCCAGCTCACCAAGAGAGGGGGCAGGGCAAGAGACCCAGTACTTC	CASSPREGAGQETQYF
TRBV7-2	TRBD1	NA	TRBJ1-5	TGTGCCAGCAGCTTTGGGACAGCGGCCTTTGGCAATCAGCCCCAGCATTTT	CASSFGTAAFGNQPQHF
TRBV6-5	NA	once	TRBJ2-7	TGTGCCAGCAGTTACCCTCGGACTTACGAGCAGTACTTC	CASSYPRTYEQYF
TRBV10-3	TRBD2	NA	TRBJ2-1	TGTGCCATCAGTTCAAGCGGGATCAATGAGCAGTTCTTC	CAISSSGINEQFF
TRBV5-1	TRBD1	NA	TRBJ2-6	TGCGCCAGCAGTACAGGGGCTCGATCTGGGGCCAACGTCCTGACTTTC	CASSTGARSGANVLTF
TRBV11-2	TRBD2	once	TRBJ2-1	TGTGCCAGCAGCCCCCGGCACCGGGACTATATGGTGCATGAGCAGTTCTTC	CASSPRHRDYMVHEQFF
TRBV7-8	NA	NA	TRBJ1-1	TGTGCCAGCAGCTTCATAGCCGGGGGAATCAACACTGAAGCTTTCTTT	CASSFIAGGINTEAFF
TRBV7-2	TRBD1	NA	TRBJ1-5	TGTGCCAGCACCCGGGGGGTAGGGACAGGGGGCGGCAATCAGCCCCAGCATTTT	CASTRGVGTGGGNQPQHF
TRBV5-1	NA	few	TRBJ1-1	TGCGCCAGCAGCTTGGCAGTGGGGTTGAACACTGAAGCTTTCTTT	CASSLAVGLNTEAFF
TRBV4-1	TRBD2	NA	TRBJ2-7	TGCGCCAGCAGCCGCGGACTAGCGGGCCCTTCGTCCTACGAGCAGTACTTC	CASSRGLAGPSSYEQYF
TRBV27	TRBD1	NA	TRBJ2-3	TGTGCCAGCAGTTCCCGGGACAGGGGCCCAGATACGCAGTATTTT	CASSSRDRGPDTQYF
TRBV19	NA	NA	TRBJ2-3	TGTGCCACCCGCGTGGGGGGAGGTCCAGATACGCAGTATTTT	CATRVGGGPDTQYF
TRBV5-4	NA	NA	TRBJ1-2	TGTGCCAGCAGCACGGACACTCGAGCTCACTATGGCTACACCTTC	CASSTDTRAHYGYTF
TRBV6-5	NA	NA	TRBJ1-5	TGTGCCAGCAGTTACTCATCGGGTAGCAATCAGCCCCAGCATTTT	CASSYSSGSNQPQHF
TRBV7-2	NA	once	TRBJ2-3	TGTGCCAGCAGCCCTCGGGCGGCCCGCACAGATACGCAGTATTTT	CASSPRAARTDTQYF
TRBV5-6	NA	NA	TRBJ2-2	TGTGCCAGCAGCCTTATACCTCACGGACGGATGGGTGGCGAGGAGCTGTTTTTT	CASSLIPHGRMGGEELFF
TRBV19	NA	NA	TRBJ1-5	TGTGCCAGTAGTATCCAAGGGCAGCCCCAGCATTTT	CASSIQGQPQHF
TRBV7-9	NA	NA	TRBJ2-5	TGTGCCAGCAGCTTAGGTCTTCAAGAGACCCAGTACTTC	CASSLGLQETQYF
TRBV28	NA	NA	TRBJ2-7	TGTGCCAGCAGTTTATTTACTCGGCAACAGGGAATCGCGTGG	CASSLFTRQQGIAW
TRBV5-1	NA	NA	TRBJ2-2	TGCGCCAGCAGCACGGACGGTCGCACCGGGGAGCTGTTTTTT	CASSTDGRTGELFF
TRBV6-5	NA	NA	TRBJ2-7	TGTGCCAGCACTTCCCGAGCGTACGAGCAGTACTTC	CASTSRAYEQYF
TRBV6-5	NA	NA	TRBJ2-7	TGTGCCAGCAGGCCCAGGGTTTACAGCTACGAGCAGTACTTC	CASRPRVYSYEQYF
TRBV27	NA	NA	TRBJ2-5	TGTGCCCCTGGGGAGGGGGTACAGGGTACGTCAGAGACCCAGTACTTC	CAPGEGVQGTSETQYF
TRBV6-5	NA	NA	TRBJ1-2	TGTGCCAGCAGTTCCGACAGACGTGGCTACACCTTC	CASSSDRRGYTF
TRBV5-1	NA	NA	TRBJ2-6	TGCGCCAGCAGCCCGGGCGGCTTGGGGGAGTCTGGGGCCAACGTCCTGACTTTC	CASSPGGLGESGANVLTF
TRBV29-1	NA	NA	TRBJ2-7	TGCAGCGTTGGAATCGAAATCTACGAGCAGTACTTC	CSVGIEIYEQYF
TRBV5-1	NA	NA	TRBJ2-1	TGCGCCAGCAGCTTGGATGGTATCTCCTACAATGAGCAGTTCTTC	CASSLDGISYNEQFF
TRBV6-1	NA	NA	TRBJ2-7	TGTGCCAGCAGTGTCGGGCTGAACTCCTACGAGCAGTACTTC	CASSVGLNSYEQYF
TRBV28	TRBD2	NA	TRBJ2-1	TGTGCCACTGTAGGGACTAGCGGGGTGAATGAGCAGTTCTTC	CATVGTSGVNEQFF
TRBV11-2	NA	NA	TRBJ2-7	TGTGCCAGCAGAATTCTGGGGAACTACGAGCAGTACTTC	CASRILGNYEQYF
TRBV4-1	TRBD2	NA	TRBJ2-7	TGCGCCAGCAGCCAAGAATTACTAGCGGATTTCTCCTACGAGCAGTACTTC	CASSQELLADFSYEQYF
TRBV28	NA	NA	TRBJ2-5	TGTGCCAGCAGTTCCCCCCGCAGGGCCGGGGAGACCCAGTACTTC	CASSSPRRAGETQYF
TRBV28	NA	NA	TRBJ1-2	TGTGCCAGCAGTTCGAGGGTCGACTATGGCTACACCTTC	CASSSRVDYGYTF
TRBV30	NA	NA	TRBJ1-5	TGTGCCTGGAGTGGTGGTAGCAATCAGCCCCAGCATTTT	CAWSGGSNQPQHF
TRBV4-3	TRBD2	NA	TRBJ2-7	TGCGCCAGCAGCCTCCGGACCGGCGGGAGATTGTACGAGCAGTACTTC	CASSLRTGGRLYEQYF
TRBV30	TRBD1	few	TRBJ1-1	TGTGCCTGGAGTACAGGGGTGAACACTGAAGCTTTCTTT	CAWSTGVNTEAFF
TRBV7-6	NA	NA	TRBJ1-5	TGTGCCAGCAGCTTAGAGATTTCGGGGGCGAATCAGCCCCAGCATTTT	CASSLEISGANQPQHF
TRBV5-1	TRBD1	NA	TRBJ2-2	TGCGCCAGCAGCTTGACAGGGGATAACACCGGGGAGCTGTTTTTT	CASSLTGDNTGELFF
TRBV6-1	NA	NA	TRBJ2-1	TGTGCCATCCAGACTCCTATTCCCTCTAACAATGAGCAGTTCTTC	CAIQTPIPSNNEQFF
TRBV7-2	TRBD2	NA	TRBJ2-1	TGTGCCAGCAGCTTCCCAAGGACTAGCGGGGTCTCCGCCTACAATGAGCAGTTCTTC	CASSFPRTSGVSAYNEQFF
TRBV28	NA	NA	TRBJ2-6	TGTGCCAGCAGGAGAGTAGGCGATACTCTGGAGGCCAACGTCCTGACTTTC	CASRRVGDTLEANVLTF
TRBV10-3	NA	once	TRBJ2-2	TGTGCCATCAGTGAGTCTCGGGCCACCGGGGAGCTGTTTTTT	CAISESRATGELFF
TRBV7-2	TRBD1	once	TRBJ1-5	TGTGCCAGCAGCCGGACAGGGGACCCCTATCAGCCCCAGCATTTT	CASSRTGDPYQPQHF
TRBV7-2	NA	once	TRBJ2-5	TGTGCCAGCAGCCAAGACCATCAAGAGACCCAGTACTTC	CASSQDHQETQYF
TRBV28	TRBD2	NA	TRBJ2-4	TGTGCCAGCAGTCTAGCGGGATTGAGACTAGCCAAAAACATTCAGTACTTC	CASSLAGLRLAKNIQYF
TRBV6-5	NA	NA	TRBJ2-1	TGTGCCAGCAGGGGACCTGAGAATCAGTTCTTC	CASRGPENQFF
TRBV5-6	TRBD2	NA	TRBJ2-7	TGTGCCAGCAGCTTGTCCGGGAGGGCCTACGAGCAGTACTTC	CASSLSGRAYEQYF
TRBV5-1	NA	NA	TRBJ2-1	TGCGCCAGCAGGACGGACAGCCTGGCCTACAATGAGCAGTTCTTC	CASRTDSLAYNEQFF
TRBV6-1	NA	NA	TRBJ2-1	TGTGCCAGCAGGACCCCAGGGGTATACGGGAATGAGCAGTTCTTC	CASRTPGVYGNEQFF
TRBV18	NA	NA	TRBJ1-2	TGTGCCAGCTCACCGGGGGGAGGAAGCACTTATGGCTACACCTTC	CASSPGGGSTYGYTF
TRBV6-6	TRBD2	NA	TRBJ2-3	TGTGCCAGCAGCCGAGGGACTAGCGGTTACACAGATACGCAGTATTTT	CASSRGTSGYTDTQYF
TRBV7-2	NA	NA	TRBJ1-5	TGTGCCAGCAGCTTAGAAGGAGGGAGGCTTCAGCCCCAGCATTTT	CASSLEGGRLQPQHF